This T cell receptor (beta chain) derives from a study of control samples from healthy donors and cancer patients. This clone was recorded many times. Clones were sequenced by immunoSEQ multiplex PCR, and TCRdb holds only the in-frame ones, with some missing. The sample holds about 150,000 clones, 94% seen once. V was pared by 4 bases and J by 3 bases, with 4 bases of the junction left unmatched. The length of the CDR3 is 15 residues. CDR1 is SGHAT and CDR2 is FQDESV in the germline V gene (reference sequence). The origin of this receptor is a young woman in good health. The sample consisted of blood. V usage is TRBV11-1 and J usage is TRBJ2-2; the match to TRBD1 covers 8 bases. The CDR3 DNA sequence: TGTGCCAGCAGCTCCCGACAGGGGTACACCGGGGAGCTGTTTTTT. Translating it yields CASSSRQGYTGELFF.